This TCR beta chain was profiled in a study of technical replicates of blood from a handful of donors. The protocol was immunoSEQ multiplex PCR, while the TCRdb copy is restricted to in-frame clones and leaves out a portion. The sample lists around 98,000 clones; 90% to 96% were seen once. V shed 4 bases and J 2 bases; nucleotides not matched to a gene: 4. The CDR3 consists of 14 residues. Germline loops: CDR1 SQVTM, CDR2 ANQGSEA. The J gene is TRBJ2-7, the V gene TRBV29-1, with 11 bases aligning to TRBD1. The receptor's source is a human donor in good health. The material sequenced was T cells isolated from PBMCs. The DNA for the CDR3 is TGCAGCGTTGTAGGGACAGGGGGAACCTACGAGCAGTACTTC. It codes for CSVVGTGGTYEQYF.